Each of the 5 T cell receptor beta chains below was sequenced from the same sample in a study of shared clonotypes between healthy human individuals. The method was immunoSEQ multiplex PCR; TCRdb's version includes in-frame clones alone and lacks a portion of them. The sample holds about 1 million clones, approximately 70% seen once. The sequenced sample consisted of memory CD4+ T cells sorted from blood. Subset described: CD45RA-negative fraction. The receptor source for this set is a man between 18 and 35 years old in good health.

V and J are TRBV19 and TRBJ1-2, with D possibly matching TRBD1 (5 bases). There are 15 residues in the CDR3. The ends were cut back, 4 bases at V and 3 bases at J, with 15 bases in the middle. Germline values: CDR1 LNHDA, CDR2 SQIVND (reference sequence). As DNA, the CDR3 is TGTGCCAGTAGTACCCAGGGAGGCGGCTACTATGGCTACACCTTC. Translating it yields CASSTQGGGYYGYTF.

CDR3 nucleotides: TGTGCCAGCTCACTCCGGGACTACGGAAGTGAGCAGTTCTTC. Protein product: CASSLRDYGSEQFF. The rearrangement uses TRBV18 and TRBJ2-1; 7 bases line up with TRBD2. The CDR3 covers 14 residues. CDR1 KGHSH and CDR2 LQKENI come from the germline V gene. V lost 4 bases, J lost 9 bases, and 9 bases stayed unmatched.

V and J are TRBV5-1 and TRBJ1-2; 8 nucleotides agree with TRBD1. Trimming at V came to 5 bases and at J to 6 bases, leaving 15 bases not matched to a gene. The CDR3 runs 16 residues. Germline CDR1 SGHRS, CDR2 YFSETQ. The DNA of the CDR3 is TGCGCCAGCAGTTATTGGAGCACAGGGGGGGAAAATGGCTACACCTTC. Its translation: CASSYWSTGGENGYTF.

Only one count was recorded for this clone. The chain is built from TRBV11-1 and TRBJ2-7, with D unresolved. Trimming shortened V by 1 base and J by 7 bases, and 11 bases separated the two germline ends. This CDR3 is 13 amino acids long. The germline gives CDR1 SGHAT, CDR2 FQDESV (reference sequence). This CDR3 reads CASSLGRAGEQYF. For the CDR3, the DNA is TGTGCCAGCAGCTTAGGTCGAGCCGGAGAGCAGTACTTC.

The J gene is TRBJ2-3, the V gene TRBV5-1, with 11 bases matching TRBD2. The germline gives CDR1 SGHRS, CDR2 YFSETQ. The CDR3 runs to 16 residues. V was pared by 0 bases and J by 4 bases, with 4 bases of the junction left unmatched. In DNA form, the CDR3 reads TGCGCCAGCAGCTTGGAGGTAGCGGGGGGGCCAGATACGCAGTATTTT. Translating gives CASSLEVAGGPDTQYF. Full variable domain (rest looked up from reference TRBV5-1 and TRBJ2-3): KAGVTQTPRYLIKTRGQQVTLSCSPISGHRSVSWYQQTPGQGLQFLFEYFSETQRNKGNFPGRFSGRQFSNSRSEMNVSTLELGDSALYLCASSLEVAGGPDTQYFGPGTRLTVL.